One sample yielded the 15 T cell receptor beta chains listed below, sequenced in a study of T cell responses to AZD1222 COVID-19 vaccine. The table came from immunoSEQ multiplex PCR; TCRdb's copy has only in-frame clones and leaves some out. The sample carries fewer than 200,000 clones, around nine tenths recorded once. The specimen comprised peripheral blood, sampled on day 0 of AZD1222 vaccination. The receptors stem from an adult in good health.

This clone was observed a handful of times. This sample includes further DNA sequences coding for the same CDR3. The CDR3 sequence: CASSPGTGYEQYF. CDR3 nucleotides: TGTGCCAGCAGTCCCGGGACAGGGTACGAGCAGTACTTC. The V and J genes are TRBV6-5 and TRBJ2-7, with 9 bases that match TRBD1. This CDR3 spans 13 amino acids. Germline V CDR1 and CDR2: MNHEY, SVGAGI. V lost 5 bases and J lost 4; bases outside the gene matches: 3.

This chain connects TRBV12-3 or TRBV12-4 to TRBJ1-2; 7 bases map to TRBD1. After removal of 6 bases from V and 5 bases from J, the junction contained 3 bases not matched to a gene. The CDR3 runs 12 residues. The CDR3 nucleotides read TGTGCCAGCAGGGCAGGGGGGTATGGCTACACCTTC. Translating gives CASRAGGYGYTF.

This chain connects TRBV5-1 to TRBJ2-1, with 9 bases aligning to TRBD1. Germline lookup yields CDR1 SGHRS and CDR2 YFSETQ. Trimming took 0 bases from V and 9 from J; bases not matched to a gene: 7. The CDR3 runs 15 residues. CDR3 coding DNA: TGCGCCAGCAGCTTGGAGGGACAGGGTTGGGCTGAGCAGTTCTTC. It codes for CASSLEGQGWAEQFF.

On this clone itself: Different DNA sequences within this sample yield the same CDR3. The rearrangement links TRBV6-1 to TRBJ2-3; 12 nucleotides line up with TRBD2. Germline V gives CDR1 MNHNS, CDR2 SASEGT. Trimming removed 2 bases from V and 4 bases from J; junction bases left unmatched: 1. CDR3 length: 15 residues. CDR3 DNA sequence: TGTGCCAGCAGTGAACTAGCGGGAGGGCCAGATACGCAGTATTTT. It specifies CASSELAGGPDTQYF.

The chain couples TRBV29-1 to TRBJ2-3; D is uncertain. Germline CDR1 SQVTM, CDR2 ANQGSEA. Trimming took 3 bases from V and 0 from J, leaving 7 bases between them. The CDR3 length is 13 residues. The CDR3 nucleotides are TGCAGCGTTGACCGGCTAAGCACAGATACGCAGTATTTT. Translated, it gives CSVDRLSTDTQYF.

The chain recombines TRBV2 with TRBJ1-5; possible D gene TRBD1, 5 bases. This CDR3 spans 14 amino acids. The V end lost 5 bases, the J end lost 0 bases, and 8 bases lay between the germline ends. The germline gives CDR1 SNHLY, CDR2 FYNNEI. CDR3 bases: TGTGCCAGCAGTAGACAGATTAGCAATCAGCCCCAGCATTTT. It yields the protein CASSRQISNQPQHF. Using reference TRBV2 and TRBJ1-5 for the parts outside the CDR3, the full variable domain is EPEVTQTPSHQVTQMGQEVILRCVPISNHLYFYWYRQILGQKVEFLVSFYNNEISEKSEIFDDQFSVERPDGSNFTLKIRSTKLEDSAMYFCASSRQISNQPQHFGDGTRLSIL.

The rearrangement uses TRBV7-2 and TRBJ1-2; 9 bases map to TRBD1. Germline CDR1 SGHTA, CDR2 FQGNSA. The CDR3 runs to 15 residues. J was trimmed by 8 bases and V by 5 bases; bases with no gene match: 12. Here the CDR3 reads CASSPSDRGIGGYTF. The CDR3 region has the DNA TGTGCCAGCAGCCCCTCGGACAGGGGCATTGGAGGCTACACCTTC. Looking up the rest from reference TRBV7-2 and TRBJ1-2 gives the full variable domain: GAGVSQSPSNKVTEKGKDVELRCDPISGHTALYWYRQSLGQGLEFLIYFQGNSAPDKSGLPSDRFSAERTGGSVSTLTIQRTQQEDSAVYLCASSPSDRGIGGYTFGSGTRLTVV.

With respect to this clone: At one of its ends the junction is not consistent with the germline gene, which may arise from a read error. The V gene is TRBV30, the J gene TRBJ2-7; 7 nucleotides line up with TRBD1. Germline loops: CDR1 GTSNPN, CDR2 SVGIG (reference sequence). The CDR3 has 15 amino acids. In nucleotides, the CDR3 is TGTGCCTGGAGCAAATCACGGACAGGCTCCTATGAGCAGTACTTC. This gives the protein CAWSKSRTGSYEQYF.

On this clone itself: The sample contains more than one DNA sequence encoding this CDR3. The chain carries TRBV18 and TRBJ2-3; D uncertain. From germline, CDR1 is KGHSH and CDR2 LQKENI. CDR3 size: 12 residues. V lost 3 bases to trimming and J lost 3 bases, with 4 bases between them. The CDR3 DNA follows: TGTGCCAGCTCACCCTCAACAGATACGCAGTATTTT. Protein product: CASSPSTDTQYF.

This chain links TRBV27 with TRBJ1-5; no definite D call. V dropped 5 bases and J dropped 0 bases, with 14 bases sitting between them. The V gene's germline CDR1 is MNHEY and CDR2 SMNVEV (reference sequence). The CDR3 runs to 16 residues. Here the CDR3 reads CASSPLQSLSNQPQHF. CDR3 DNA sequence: TGTGCCAGCAGTCCCCTCCAGTCCCTTAGCAATCAGCCCCAGCATTTT.

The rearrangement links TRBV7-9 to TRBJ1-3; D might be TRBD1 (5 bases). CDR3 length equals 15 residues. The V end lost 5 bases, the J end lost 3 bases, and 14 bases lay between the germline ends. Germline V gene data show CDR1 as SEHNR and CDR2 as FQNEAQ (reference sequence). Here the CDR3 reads CASSGMGGSGNTIYF. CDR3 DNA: TGTGCCAGCAGCGGAATGGGGGGTAGTGGAAACACCATATATTTT.

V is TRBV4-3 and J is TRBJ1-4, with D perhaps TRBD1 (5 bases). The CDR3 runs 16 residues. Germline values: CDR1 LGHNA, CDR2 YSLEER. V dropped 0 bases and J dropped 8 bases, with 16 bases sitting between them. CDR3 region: CASSQDDLGGTEKLFF. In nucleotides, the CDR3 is TGCGCCAGCAGCCAAGATGACTTGGGGGGTACGGAAAAACTGTTTTTT.

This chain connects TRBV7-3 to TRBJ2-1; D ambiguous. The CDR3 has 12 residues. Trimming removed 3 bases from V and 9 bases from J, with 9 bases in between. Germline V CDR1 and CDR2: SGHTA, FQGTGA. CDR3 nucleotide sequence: TGTGCCAGCAGCTTGGCAGTAGGTGAGCAGTTCTTC. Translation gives CASSLAVGEQFF.

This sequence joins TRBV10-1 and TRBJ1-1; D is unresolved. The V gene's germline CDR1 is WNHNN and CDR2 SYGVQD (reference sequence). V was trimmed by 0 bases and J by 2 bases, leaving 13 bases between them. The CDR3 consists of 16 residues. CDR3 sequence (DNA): TGCGCCAGCAGTGAGTCGATTTTTGGCGGAAACACTGAAGCTTTCTTT. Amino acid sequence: CASSESIFGGNTEAFF.

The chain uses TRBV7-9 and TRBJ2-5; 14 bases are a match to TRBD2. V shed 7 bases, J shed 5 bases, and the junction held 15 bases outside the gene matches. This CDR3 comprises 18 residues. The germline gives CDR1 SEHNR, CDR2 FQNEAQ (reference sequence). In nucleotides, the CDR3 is TGTGCCAGCACCAACCTAAAGACTAGCGGGGGGGCCAAGGAGACCCAGTACTTC. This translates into CASTNLKTSGGAKETQYF.